This TCR beta chain was sequenced during a study of T cell responses to AZD1222 COVID-19 vaccine. Study-level points and caveats: Donor demographics were predominantly white British with a female majority; clonal diversity may be underestimated.

On this clone: The antigen is undetermined.

Only in-frame clones appear in the TCRdb table, and some are missing; sequencing was by immunoSEQ multiplex PCR. Among 86,000 or so clones listed, just over 85% were seen once. The CDR3 has 14 residues. V dropped 11 bases and J dropped 4 bases, with 18 bases sitting between them. The germline V gene encodes CDR1 MNHEY and CDR2 SVGAGI. Pooled in the analysis were second doses at about 4 or about 12 weeks. The clonotype was recovered from an adult who received the AZD1222 COVID-19 vaccine. The sequencing here drew on peripheral blood, taken 28 days after the second AZD1222 dose. This sequence joins TRBV6-5 and TRBJ1-3; D remains ambiguous. The CDR3 DNA is TGTGCCTCCAGACGAGCAACCCTCGGAAACACCATATATTTT. Residues: CASRRATLGNTIYF.